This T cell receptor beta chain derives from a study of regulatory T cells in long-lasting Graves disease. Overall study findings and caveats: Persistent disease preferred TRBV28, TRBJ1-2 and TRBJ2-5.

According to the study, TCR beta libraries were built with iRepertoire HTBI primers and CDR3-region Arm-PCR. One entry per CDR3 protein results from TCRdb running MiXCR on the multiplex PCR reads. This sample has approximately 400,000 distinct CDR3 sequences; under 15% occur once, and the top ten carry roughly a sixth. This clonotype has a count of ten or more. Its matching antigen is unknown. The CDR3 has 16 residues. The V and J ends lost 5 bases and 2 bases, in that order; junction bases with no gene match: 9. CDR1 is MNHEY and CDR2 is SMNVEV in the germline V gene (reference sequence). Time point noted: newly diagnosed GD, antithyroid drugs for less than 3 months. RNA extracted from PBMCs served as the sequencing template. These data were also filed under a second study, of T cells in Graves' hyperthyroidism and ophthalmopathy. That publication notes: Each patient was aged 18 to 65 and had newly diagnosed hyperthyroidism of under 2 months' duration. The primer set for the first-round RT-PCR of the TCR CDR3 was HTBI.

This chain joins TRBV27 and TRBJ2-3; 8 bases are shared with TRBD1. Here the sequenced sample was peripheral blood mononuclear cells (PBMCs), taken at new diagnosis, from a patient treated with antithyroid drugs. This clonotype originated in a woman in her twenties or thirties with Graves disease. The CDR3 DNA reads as TGTGCCAGCAGTCCCTGGACAGGGCCCGCCACAGATACGCAGTATTTT. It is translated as CASSPWTGPATDTQYF.